Each of the 29 T cell receptor beta chains below was sequenced from the same sample in a study of Tregs in tolerant kidney transplant recipients. Method: immunoSEQ multiplex PCR; TCRdb's copy keeps in-frame clones and lacks some. The sample consists of under 300,000 clones, roughly four fifths of them appearing once. Specimen: CD4+ T cells from blood. The source of these receptors is a human donor in good health.

The chain has TRBV2 and TRBJ2-5; D tentatively fits TRBD1 or TRBD2 (5 bases each). CDR3 length: 16 residues. Trimming pared 6 bases from V and 3 bases from J, leaving 20 bases between. Germline CDR1 is SNHLY and CDR2 is FYNNEI. The CDR3 bases are TGTGCCAGCAGCGACGGTATGGGGGTCTTTGAAGAGACCCAGTACTTC. Residues: CASSDGMGVFEETQYF.

The rearrangement uses TRBV11-2 and TRBJ2-7, with D unresolved. Germline-derived CDR1 and CDR2 are SGHAT and FQNNGV. V was pared by 2 bases and J by 2 bases, with 10 bases between. The CDR3 length is 14 residues. Here the CDR3 DNA reads TGTGCCAGCAGCTTAAGTCCGCGAGCCTACGAGCAGTACTTC. Amino acids: CASSLSPRAYEQYF.

This clone was detected only once. The chain combines TRBV19 with TRBJ1-5; D is ambiguous. Per the germline V gene, CDR1 is LNHDA and CDR2 is SQIVND (reference sequence). Trimming shortened V by 3 bases and J by 4 bases, and 13 bases separated the two germline ends. The CDR3 is 15 residues long. The CDR3 DNA is TGTGCCAGTAGTATCCGGATAATCGTGAATCAGCCCCAGCATTTT. It translates to CASSIRIIVNQPQHF.

The chain recombines TRBV19 with TRBJ1-3; 7 nucleotides agree with TRBD1. Germline lookup yields CDR1 LNHDA and CDR2 SQIVND (reference sequence). The CDR3 totals 15 residues. V was pared by 6 bases and J by 1 base, with 6 bases of the junction left unmatched. The CDR3 nucleotides read TGTGCCAGTAGCCGAGACAGGGTATCTGGAAACACCATATATTTT. This encodes CASSRDRVSGNTIYF.

The chain has TRBV7-7 and TRBJ2-5, with D possibly being TRBD1 (5 bases). Trimming shortened V by 1 base and J by 5 bases, and 11 bases separated the two germline ends. CDR1 and CDR2 from the germline V gene are SSHAT and FNYEAQ (reference sequence). The CDR3 is 14 residues long. CDR3 DNA: TGTGCCAGCAGCTTAGTTTTGGGGCAGGAGACCCAGTACTTC. Translated, it gives CASSLVLGQETQYF.

This chain connects TRBV19 to TRBJ1-1, with 8 bases fitting TRBD1. CDR3 length: 17 amino acids. The J segment lost 4 bases and the V segment lost 3 bases, leaving 13 bases of the junction unmatched. Germline assignment: CDR1 LNHDA and CDR2 SQIVND (reference sequence). CDR3 residues: CASSIRDRSVRGTEAFF. The CDR3 DNA follows: TGTGCCAGTAGTATCCGGGACAGGAGCGTGAGGGGCACTGAAGCTTTCTTT.

The chain combines TRBV11-2 with TRBJ2-7, with 8 bases identical to TRBD2. In germline, CDR1 is SGHAT, CDR2 FQNNGV. The CDR3 runs 16 residues. Germline trimming cut 5 bases from V and 1 base from J; bases unmatched to any gene: 10. The CDR3, as DNA: TGTGCCAGCAGCGGATTTAGCGGGATGAATTCCTACGAGCAGTACTTC. It yields the protein CASSGFSGMNSYEQYF.

The genes are TRBV30 and TRBJ1-2, with unresolved D. The CDR3 is 12 residues long. V lost 3 bases and J lost 5, with 10 bases in between. CDR1 is GTSNPN and CDR2 is SVGIG in the germline V gene (reference sequence). In DNA form, the CDR3 reads TGTGCCTGGAGCCCCGCCGGGTATGGCTACACCTTC. This sequence encodes CAWSPAGYGYTF.

CDR3 coding DNA: TGTGCCAGCAGCCCGACAGTACAAGAGACCCAGTACTTC. Its protein is CASSPTVQETQYF. V and J are TRBV5-6 and TRBJ2-5, with D perhaps TRBD1 (5 bases). V gave up 4 bases and J gave up 2 bases, with 9 bases separating them. Per germline, CDR1 SGHDT and CDR2 YYEEEE. The CDR3 contains 13 residues. The variable domain in full, with the rest retrieved from reference TRBV5-6 and TRBJ2-5, is DAGVTQSPTHLIKTRGQQVTLRCSPKSGHDTVSWYQQALGQGPQFIFQYYEEEERQRGNFPDRFSGHQFPNYSSELNVNALLLGDSALYLCASSPTVQETQYFGPGTRLLVL.

The chain couples TRBV7-9 to TRBJ1-2; TRBD1 aligns across 7 bases. The CDR3 is 15 residues long. Germline trimming cut 5 bases from V and 5 bases from J; bases unmatched to any gene: 11. The V gene's germline CDR1 is SEHNR and CDR2 FQNEAQ (reference sequence). CDR3 region: CASSHQGQRTYGYTF. In nucleotides, the CDR3 is TGTGCCAGCAGCCATCAGGGACAGAGGACTTATGGCTACACCTTC.

This clone was observed a single time. This sequence joins TRBV9 and TRBJ1-1; D possibly corresponds to TRBD1 (5 bases). The CDR3 extends over 16 amino acids. Per the germline V gene, CDR1 is SGDLS and CDR2 is YYNGEE. V was trimmed by 1 base and J by 0 bases, leaving 13 bases between them. CDR3 protein: CASSVRGNPMNTEAFF. CDR3 DNA sequence: TGTGCCAGCAGCGTACGGGGGAACCCCATGAACACTGAAGCTTTCTTT.

This clone was observed once. The chain has TRBV6-1 and TRBJ2-5, with a possible D match to TRBD1 (6 bases). Germline V CDR1 and CDR2: MNHNS, SASEGT. The V and J ends lost 3 bases and 12 bases respectively, with 17 bases between them. CDR3 length: 13 residues. This chain's CDR3 is CASSEGWTVIEYF. In DNA form, the CDR3 reads TGTGCCAGCAGTGAGGGATGGACAGTGATCGAGTACTTC.

V is TRBV19 and J is TRBJ1-2; 12 bases fit TRBD1. The junction had 2 bases not matched to a gene; V was cut back by 6 bases and J by 3 bases. The germline CDR1 and CDR2 sequences are LNHDA and SQIVND (reference sequence). This CDR3 has 14 residues. The CDR3 bases are TGTGCCAGTAGGGGGACAGGGGGCGACTATGGCTACACCTTC. Amino acids: CASRGTGGDYGYTF.

The V and J genes are TRBV5-1 and TRBJ2-3; D not certain. V gave up 0 bases and J gave up 4 bases, with 9 bases separating them. The CDR3 totals 14 residues. Germline V gene data show CDR1 as SGHRS and CDR2 as YFSETQ. This CDR3 is CASSLDSRADTQYF. In nucleotides, the CDR3 is TGCGCCAGCAGCTTGGATTCTCGTGCAGATACGCAGTATTTT.

The J gene is TRBJ2-1, the V gene TRBV11-3; D remains ambiguous. Germline V gene data show CDR1 as SGHNT and CDR2 as YENEEA. The CDR3 is 12 residues long. Trimming removed 2 bases from V and 8 bases from J, with 7 bases in between. CDR3 in amino acids: CASSLRSDEQFF. For the CDR3, the DNA is TGTGCCAGCAGCTTAAGGTCGGATGAGCAGTTCTTC.

This clone was detected only once. V is TRBV19 and J is TRBJ2-7, with 8 bases that match TRBD1. J lost 0 bases, V lost 1 base, and 26 bases had no gene match. This CDR3 is built from 23 residues. Germline values: CDR1 LNHDA, CDR2 SQIVND (reference sequence). The CDR3 nucleotides are TGTGCCAGTAGTATAGTCTTCCGCAGATATAGAATTTTGTACAGGGGGGCCTCCTACGAGCAGTACTTC. As protein: CASSIVFRRYRILYRGASYEQYF.

The rearrangement joins TRBV30 to TRBJ1-5; D is unresolved. The CDR3 is 12 amino acids. Germline CDR1 GTSNPN, CDR2 SVGIG (reference sequence). V lost 3 bases to trimming and J lost 6 bases, with 9 bases between them. CDR3 in DNA: TGTGCCTGGAGCCCGCCGGCTCAGCCCCAGCATTTT. Protein: CAWSPPAQPQHF.

CDR3: CASSEGGPSSYEQYF. DNA of the CDR3: TGTGCCAGCAGTGAAGGGGGGCCTAGCTCCTACGAGCAGTACTTC. This rearrangement joins TRBV2 to TRBJ2-7, with a possible D match to TRBD1 (6 bases). CDR1 and CDR2 from the germline V gene are SNHLY and FYNNEI. The CDR3 totals 15 residues. Trimming pared 1 base from V and 0 bases from J, leaving 10 bases between.

The J gene is TRBJ1-6, the V gene TRBV30, with 7 bases identical to TRBD1. Germline loops: CDR1 GTSNPN, CDR2 SVGIG (reference sequence). The V segment lost 7 bases and the J segment 7 bases; nucleotides outside the gene matches: 7. The CDR3 extends over 13 amino acids. The CDR3, as DNA: TGTGCCTTACAGGGGAGGAGGAATTCACCCCTCCACTTT. Amino acids: CALQGRRNSPLHF.

The J gene is TRBJ1-6, the V gene TRBV6-1; possible D gene TRBD1, 5 bases. The V gene's germline CDR1 is MNHNS and CDR2 SASEGT. V lost 1 base, J lost 7 bases, and 11 bases lay in between. The CDR3 spans 15 residues. The CDR3 loop is CASSEGGARNSPLHF. The CDR3 region has the DNA TGTGCCAGCAGTGAAGGAGGGGCGAGAAATTCACCCCTCCACTTT.

This clone was detected only a few times. The chain employs TRBV5-1 and TRBJ2-7; D possibly corresponds to TRBD1 (6 bases). Trimming removed 4 bases from V and 2 bases from J, with 13 bases in between. Germline lookup yields CDR1 SGHRS and CDR2 YFSETQ. The CDR3 extends over 14 amino acids. CDR3 amino acids: CASSQAGAPYEQYF. The CDR3 region has the DNA TGCGCCAGCAGCCAAGCAGGGGCCCCCTACGAGCAGTACTTC.

The V gene is TRBV18, the J gene TRBJ1-4; maybe TRBD1 (5 bases). Germline assignment: CDR1 KGHSH and CDR2 LQKENI. V was shortened by 2 bases and J by 10 bases, with 8 bases between the two germline ends. This CDR3 has 12 residues. CDR3 nucleotides: TGTGCCAGCTCACCAGGGGGGATAAAACTGTTTTTT. Amino acid sequence: CASSPGGIKLFF.

J is TRBJ1-4 and V is TRBV7-9; possibly TRBD1 for D (5 bases). Trimming removed 5 bases at V and 7 bases at J, with 14 bases between. Germline assignment: CDR1 SEHNR and CDR2 FQNEAQ (reference sequence). The CDR3 is 14 amino acids. The CDR3 nucleotides read TGTGCCAGCAGCCAAGTCCCCGGGGGTGAAAAACTGTTTTTT. Its protein is CASSQVPGGEKLFF.

In its sample, this clone was seen once. The V and J genes are TRBV7-8 and TRBJ2-5; 8 bases are shared with TRBD2. Germline values: CDR1 SGHVS, CDR2 FQNEAQ. V was clipped by 3 bases and J by 2 bases; unmatched bases: 8. The CDR3 length is 16 residues. The DNA of the CDR3 is TGTGCCAGCAGCTTCAGTAGCGGGGCGGAGCAAGAGACCCAGTACTTC. It is translated as CASSFSSGAEQETQYF.

The chain couples TRBV6-6 to TRBJ2-1; 8 nucleotides agree with TRBD2. This CDR3 comprises 15 residues. V dropped 4 bases and J dropped 6; count of bases not matched to a gene: 8. Germline V lookup: CDR1 MNHNY, CDR2 SVGAGI (reference sequence). The CDR3 coding sequence is TGTGCCAGCAGTTCGGGGGCTAGCGGGCGCAATGAGCAGTTCTTC. It encodes CASSSGASGRNEQFF.

The chain links TRBV2 to TRBJ2-5; D remains unclear. V lost 5 bases and J 5 bases, leaving 15 bases between the germline ends. The germline gives CDR1 SNHLY, CDR2 FYNNEI. The CDR3 totals 14 residues. The CDR3 DNA reads TGTGCCAGCAGTTCCGACATGGGTGGTGAGACCCAGTACTTC. It codes for CASSSDMGGETQYF.

This chain uses TRBV9 with TRBJ2-3; no clear D. CDR1 and CDR2 from the germline V gene are SGDLS and YYNGEE. Between the trimmed V and J ends, which lost 0 bases and 4 bases, there was a span of 6 bases. This CDR3 is 13 amino acids long. The CDR3 DNA is TGTGCCAGCAGCGTAGATTCGTCAGATACGCAGTATTTT. This encodes CASSVDSSDTQYF.

The rearrangement joins TRBV4-2 to TRBJ2-7; TRBD1 matches 9 bases. Per the germline V gene, CDR1 is LGHNA and CDR2 is YNFKEQ. The CDR3 runs 14 residues. After removal of 4 bases from V and 6 bases from J, the junction contained 7 bases not matched to a gene. DNA of the CDR3: TGTGCCAGCAGCCCACAGGGGGCGTTACCCGAGCAGTACTTC. Translated: CASSPQGALPEQYF.

The rearrangement uses TRBV5-6 and TRBJ1-4, with D unresolved. The V and J ends lost 0 bases and 3 bases respectively, with 9 bases between them. This CDR3 is built from 15 residues. Looked up from germline, CDR1 is SGHDT and CDR2 is YYEEEE. The CDR3 nucleotides read TGTGCCAGCAGCTTGGTTGGGGTAGCTAATGAAAAACTGTTTTTT. This gives the protein CASSLVGVANEKLFF.